Following are 30 T cell receptor beta chains from one sample sequenced in a study of T cells after yellow fever vaccination. A single record per CDR3 protein comes from TCRdb applying MiXCR to the 5' RACE reads. The table shows hundreds of thousands of distinct CDR3 sequences, with approximately 13% occurring only once. The sample was PBMCs, taken on the day of the yellow fever booster vaccination. These receptors all stem from a man aged 25-45 years who received the YFV17D yellow fever vaccine.

V usage is TRBV20-1 and J usage is TRBJ2-3; tentative D call: TRBD2 (6 bases). Trimming took off 0 bases at V and 2 bases at J, with 12 bases between the two ends. CDR1 and CDR2 from the germline V gene are DFQATT and SNEGSKA (reference sequence). The CDR3 is made up of 15 amino acids. In DNA form, the CDR3 reads TGCAGTGCTAGAGATGGGAGGACCACCACAGATACGCAGTATTTT. The encoded protein is CSARDGRTTTDTQYF.

The chain couples TRBV7-2 to TRBJ2-5; no definite D call. Germline CDR1 SGHTA, CDR2 FQGNSA. The V and J ends lost 7 bases and 4 bases respectively, with 10 bases between them. CDR3 length equals 12 residues. In nucleotides, the CDR3 is TGTGCCAGCACCCTGATGAGAGAGACCCAGTACTTC. This codes for CASTLMRETQYF.

A few counts support this clonotype. The V and J genes are TRBV29-1 and TRBJ2-5; 7 bases map to TRBD1. Germline values: CDR1 SQVTM, CDR2 ANQGSEA. The CDR3 contains 12 residues. V gave up 6 bases and J gave up 5 bases; unmatched junction bases: 6. This CDR3 is CSVRQGVETQYF. The CDR3 DNA reads as TGCAGCGTGCGCCAGGGGGTGGAGACCCAGTACTTC.

The chain joins TRBV4-2 to TRBJ2-7; a possible D gene is TRBD2 (6 bases). Germline CDR1 is LGHNA and CDR2 is YNFKEQ. The CDR3 runs to 14 residues. V lost 0 bases to trimming and J lost 4 bases, with 10 bases between them. CDR3 loop: CASSQESGTYEQYF. DNA for the CDR3: TGTGCCAGCAGCCAAGAATCAGGGACTTACGAGCAGTACTTC.

This clonotype was seen repeatedly, ten times or more. This chain uses TRBV30 with TRBJ2-1; 9 bases are shared with TRBD2. The CDR3 covers 14 residues. The trim removed 5 bases at V and 3 bases at J, leaving 5 bases unmatched. Germline assignment: CDR1 GTSNPN and CDR2 SVGIG (reference sequence). CDR3 nucleotide sequence: TGTGCCTGGGGGGGGACTAGCCACTACAATGAGCAGTTCTTC. This codes for CAWGGTSHYNEQFF. Based on the CDR3 plus reference TRBV30 and TRBJ2-1, the full variable domain is SQTIHQWPATLVQPVGSPLSLECTVEGTSNPNLYWYRQAAGRGLQLLFYSVGIGQISSEVPQNLSASRPQDRQFILSSKKLLLSDSGFYLCAWGGTSHYNEQFFGPGTRLTVL.

This clonotype was observed a few times. This chain connects TRBV6-5 to TRBJ2-7; TRBD2 aligns across 7 bases. V shed 9 bases and J 2 bases; nucleotides not matched to a gene: 4. Germline values: CDR1 MNHEY, CDR2 SVGAGI. The CDR3 is 12 residues long. The CDR3: CASHRGAYEQYF. CDR3 sequence (DNA): TGTGCCAGTCACCGGGGGGCCTACGAGCAGTACTTC.

The rearrangement links TRBV7-2 to TRBJ2-7; unclear D gene. Trimming left V 5 bases short and J 1 base short, with 12 bases between. The CDR3 spans 14 residues. From germline, CDR1 is SGHTA and CDR2 FQGNSA. CDR3 amino acids: CASSNAFSSYEQYF. CDR3 DNA: TGTGCCAGCAGCAACGCGTTTAGTTCCTACGAGCAGTACTTC.

The sample holds many counts of this clonotype. The rearrangement joins TRBV7-8 to TRBJ2-1; 7 bases agree with TRBD1. With V trimmed by 6 bases and J by 7 bases, 12 bases remained unmatched. Germline V lookup: CDR1 SGHVS, CDR2 FQNEAQ. This CDR3 is built from 15 residues. As DNA, the CDR3 is TGTGCCAGCAGTTACAGGGTCCTACAGGGGAATGAGCAGTTCTTC. This encodes CASSYRVLQGNEQFF.

The chain recombines TRBV6-1 with TRBJ1-4; possible D gene TRBD1, 6 bases. V lost 7 bases and J 8 bases, leaving 17 bases between the germline ends. The CDR3 length is 14 residues. Germline V gene data show CDR1 as MNHNS and CDR2 as SASEGT. CDR3 sequence: CASKARGGVEKLFF. In DNA, the CDR3 is TGTGCCAGCAAGGCTCGCGGGGGCGTAGAAAAACTGTTTTTT.

This clonotype was detected only a few times. In DNA form, the CDR3 reads TGTGCCAGCAGGGTAGCGGGAGGACCACAACAGGAGCAGTTCTTC. It translates to CASRVAGGPQQEQFF. The chain recombines TRBV12-3 or TRBV12-4 with TRBJ2-1, with 10 bases matching TRBD2. The junction had 12 bases not matched to a gene; V was cut back by 6 bases and J by 10 bases. The CDR3 spans 15 residues.

This clonotype was picked up a small number of times. This chain joins TRBV4-3 and TRBJ1-4, with D unresolved. The germline V and J ends were trimmed by 4 bases and 1 base, with 10 bases remaining between them. Germline assignment: CDR1 LGHNA and CDR2 YSLEER. There are 15 residues in the CDR3. For the CDR3, the DNA is TGCGCCAGCAGCCCGGGAGGCGGAACTAATGAAAAACTGTTTTTT. Protein sequence: CASSPGGGTNEKLFF.

The V call is TRBV20-1, the J call TRBJ2-4; possibly TRBD1 for D (6 bases). This CDR3 has 15 amino acids. Germline CDR1 and CDR2: DFQATT and SNEGSKA (reference sequence). Trimming removed 6 bases at V and 2 bases at J, with 17 bases between. The CDR3 DNA sequence: TGCAGTGCAACGACAGGTCCCCAGCCCAAAAACATTCAGTACTTC. Its translation: CSATTGPQPKNIQYF.

The rearrangement uses TRBV7-2 and TRBJ1-2; TRBD1 aligns across 8 bases. With 1 base clipped from V and 3 bases from J, the junction kept 4 bases outside the gene matches. The CDR3 totals 15 residues. Germline CDR1 and CDR2: SGHTA and FQGNSA. The CDR3: CASSLVVTGDYGYTF. The CDR3 region has the DNA TGTGCCAGCAGCTTAGTTGTGACAGGGGACTATGGCTACACCTTC.

J is TRBJ1-2 and V is TRBV19, with 7 bases aligning to TRBD1. J was trimmed by 4 bases and V by 9 bases; bases with no gene match: 23. This CDR3 has 18 amino acids. Germline V lookup: CDR1 LNHDA, CDR2 SQIVND (reference sequence). CDR3 coding DNA: TGTGCCAGCCGGCTTTCCCAAGTTTCAAAGACAGGGTTCTATGGCTACACCTTC. Amino acids: CASRLSQVSKTGFYGYTF.

The V call is TRBV28, the J call TRBJ2-7, with unresolved D. The CDR3 runs to 13 residues. Trimming shortened V by 8 bases and J by 4 bases, and 15 bases separated the two germline ends. CDR1 is MDHEN, CDR2 SYDVKM, per germline. The CDR3: CASGLRTAYEQYF. CDR3 nucleotide sequence: TGTGCCAGCGGTCTTAGGACCGCATACGAGCAGTACTTC.

Only a few counts were recorded for this clonotype. V gene TRBV9 combines with J gene TRBJ1-1, with unresolved D. V lost 2 bases and J 4 bases, leaving 15 bases between the germline ends. CDR1 is SGDLS, CDR2 YYNGEE, per germline. The CDR3 has 15 amino acids. In DNA form, the CDR3 reads TGTGCCAGCAGCGTTGGCTCCGGACCAACCACTGAAGCTTTCTTT. Residues: CASSVGSGPTTEAFF.

This sequence joins TRBV9 and TRBJ2-7, with 7 bases lining up with TRBD2. The CDR3 has 17 residues. Trimming cost V 0 bases and J 0 bases; bases outside gene matches: 9. The germline V gene encodes CDR1 SGDLS and CDR2 YYNGEE. Here the CDR3 DNA reads TGTGCCAGCAGCGTAGGCTTTGGCGGGGGTAGCTCCTACGAGCAGTACTTC. Residues: CASSVGFGGGSSYEQYF.

The V gene is TRBV7-8, the J gene TRBJ1-1, with D possibly TRBD1 on 5 matching bases. Trimming took 4 bases from V and 1 from J, leaving 10 bases between them. Germline CDR1 is SGHVS and CDR2 is FQNEAQ. The CDR3 is 14 residues long. Here the CDR3 reads CASSWPQGNTEAFF. The CDR3 bases are TGTGCCAGCAGCTGGCCTCAGGGGAACACTGAAGCTTTCTTT.

This clonotype came up a few times. The rearrangement joins TRBV7-9 to TRBJ2-7, with 11 bases fitting TRBD1. CDR3 length: 14 amino acids. Germline V gene sequence: CDR1 SEHNR, CDR2 FQNEAQ (reference sequence). V lost 4 bases to trimming and J lost 5 bases; unmatched junction nucleotides: 4. The CDR3 region is CASSYRDRGDEQYF. CDR3 coding DNA: TGTGCCAGCAGCTACCGGGACAGGGGGGACGAGCAGTACTTC.

The chain links TRBV28 to TRBJ2-7; D uncertain. Germline V gene sequence: CDR1 MDHEN, CDR2 SYDVKM. Between the trimmed V and J ends, which lost 1 base and 2 bases, there was a span of 6 bases. CDR3 length: 13 residues. The CDR3 sequence is CASSLLGPYEQYF. For the CDR3, the DNA is TGTGCCAGCAGTTTATTAGGTCCCTACGAGCAGTACTTC.

This rearrangement joins TRBV20-1 to TRBJ2-1; 11 bases align to TRBD1. Trimming at V came to 5 bases and at J to 1 base, leaving 1 base not matched to a gene. The CDR3 is 14 amino acids. Germline CDR1 DFQATT, CDR2 SNEGSKA (reference sequence). The CDR3 region has the DNA TGCAGTGCTTGGGACAGGGGGTCCTACAATGAGCAGTTCTTC. Protein sequence: CSAWDRGSYNEQFF.

In this sample, this clonotype turned up a few times. This sequence joins TRBV28 and TRBJ1-2, with a weak D call TRBD1 (6 bases). Trimming removed 2 bases from V and 4 bases from J, with 14 bases in between. CDR1 and CDR2 (germline): MDHEN, SYDVKM. This CDR3 contains 15 residues. CDR3 protein: CASSLVGDTSYGYTF. CDR3 DNA sequence: TGTGCCAGCAGTTTAGTAGGGGACACCTCCTATGGCTACACCTTC.

The chain links TRBV6-1 to TRBJ2-1; no firm D call. The germline V gene encodes CDR1 MNHNS and CDR2 SASEGT. The CDR3 contains 11 residues. V gave up 5 bases and J gave up 12 bases, with 11 bases separating them. CDR3 loop: CASSLSLRQFF. The CDR3 DNA follows: TGTGCCAGCAGTCTATCTTTGAGGCAGTTCTTC.

This clonotype showed up many times. V usage is TRBV20-1 and J usage is TRBJ2-2, with D possibly being TRBD1 or TRBD2 (5 bases each). This CDR3 contains 14 residues. The V gene's germline CDR1 is DFQATT and CDR2 SNEGSKA (reference sequence). Trimming pared 5 bases from V and 8 bases from J, leaving 18 bases between. Here the CDR3 DNA reads TGCAGTGCTGACCGGCGTGAGGGGCGGGGGGAGCTGTTTTTT. It codes for CSADRREGRGELFF.

This chain uses TRBV4-1 with TRBJ2-3; TRBD2 matches 16 bases. Per the germline V gene, CDR1 is MGHRA and CDR2 is YSYEKL. This CDR3 is built from 19 residues. The trim removed 2 bases at V and 7 bases at J, leaving 12 bases unmatched. The CDR3 is CASSQTGTSGRETRNTQYF. The DNA for the CDR3 is TGCGCCAGCAGCCAAACCGGGACTAGCGGGAGGGAGACCAGGAATACGCAGTATTTT.

This clonotype was seen a handful of times. The rearrangement joins TRBV30 to TRBJ2-7; D may be TRBD2 (5 bases). The CDR3 spans 12 residues. V was pared by 1 base and J by 5 bases, with 9 bases between. Germline V lookup: CDR1 GTSNPN, CDR2 SVGIG (reference sequence). In nucleotides, the CDR3 is TGTGCCTGGAGTGAGTACGGGAACGAGCAGTACTTC. This sequence encodes CAWSEYGNEQYF.

This clonotype was seen ten or more times. V gene TRBV19 combines with J gene TRBJ1-5; 9 positions agree with TRBD1. Germline assignment: CDR1 LNHDA and CDR2 SQIVND (reference sequence). With V trimmed by 5 bases and J by 4 bases, 9 bases remained unmatched. The CDR3 runs 16 residues. DNA for the CDR3: TGTGCCAGTAGTCACGACGGGACAGGGAAGAATCAGCCCCAGCATTTT. It encodes CASSHDGTGKNQPQHF.

In its sample, this clonotype was seen a few times. The rearrangement joins TRBV3-1 to TRBJ2-1; 12 bases agree with TRBD2. Germline loops: CDR1 LGHDT, CDR2 YNNKEL (reference sequence). Germline trimming cut 1 base from V and 7 bases from J; bases unmatched to any gene: 8. There are 17 residues in the CDR3. In DNA, the CDR3 is TGTGCCAGCAGCCAAGTGTGGACTAGCGGGATTGGAAATGAGCAGTTCTTC. This gives the protein CASSQVWTSGIGNEQFF.

In its sample, this clonotype was seen a few times. This chain links TRBV5-4 with TRBJ2-1; D uncertain. This CDR3 has 13 residues. Germline V gives CDR1 SGHNT, CDR2 YYREEE (reference sequence). Trimming stripped 0 bases from V and 10 bases from J, with 11 bases between. CDR3 amino acids: CASSLDSTEEQFF. For the CDR3, the DNA is TGTGCCAGCAGCTTGGATTCCACGGAAGAGCAGTTCTTC.

This sequence joins TRBV5-4 and TRBJ2-7, with D possibly being TRBD1 (6 bases). The CDR3 contains 15 residues. The ends were cut back, 3 bases at V and 8 bases at J, with 21 bases in the middle. Germline loops: CDR1 SGHNT, CDR2 YYREEE (reference sequence). The CDR3 DNA reads TGTGCCAGCAGCTCACTGGGACAAGAGGTTAAGAAGCAGTACTTC. Its translation: CASSSLGQEVKKQYF.